A selection of T cell receptor beta chains follows, all from one sample in a study of cytomegalovirus exposure and HLA in healthy donors. Libraries were prepared by immunoSEQ multiplex PCR; TCRdb keeps only in-frame clonotypes and omits some of them. The sample gives some 93,000 clones, about 66% of which show up once; around 5.6% is in the top ten. The sequenced sample consisted of PBMCs. These receptors were collected from a boy between 5 and 17 years old in good health and CMV-seropositive. CDR3s include the opening cysteine and the closing phenylalanine or tryptophan. A D gene is named only where the DNA matches it firmly. For some rows the clone size is stated as once, few or many, or as a class when expanded; others skip it.

clone_size | j_call | d_call | v_call | cdr3_aa | cdr3_nt
- | TRBJ1-6 | TRBD1 | TRBV18 | CASSLAQRGLYSPLHF | TGTGCCAGCTCACTCGCCCAGAGGGGGCTTTATTCACCCCTCCACTTT
- | TRBJ1-2 | TRBD1 | TRBV4-1 | CASSQGMDRGFDGYTF | TGCGCCAGCAGCCAAGGGATGGACAGGGGCTTTGATGGCTACACCTTC
- | TRBJ2-7 | - | TRBV7-9 | CASSADTPIIYEQYF | TGTGCCAGCAGCGCCGACACGCCGATAATCTACGAGCAGTACTTC
- | TRBJ2-3 | TRBD2 | TRBV9 | CASGLAATDTQYF | TGTGCCAGCGGACTAGCGGCCACAGATACGCAGTATTTT
- | TRBJ1-1 | - | TRBV7-2 | CASSLGRGNTEAFF | TGTGCCAGCAGCTTAGGGAGGGGGAACACTGAAGCTTTCTTT
few | TRBJ1-1 | - | TRBV30 | CAWSAGRRTEAFF | TGTGCCTGGAGTGCAGGGCGTAGGACTGAAGCTTTCTTT
- | TRBJ1-4 | - | TRBV12-5 | CASGPVGGSGEKLFF | TGTGCTAGTGGCCCGGTGGGGGGTTCTGGCGAAAAACTGTTTTTT
- | TRBJ1-1 | - | TRBV5-1 | CASSLGTENTEAFF | TGCGCCAGCAGCTTGGGGACAGAGAACACTGAAGCTTTCTTT
- | TRBJ2-7 | TRBD2 | TRBV7-9 | CASSLAIFTSGGTYEQYF | TGTGCCAGCAGCTTAGCGATATTCACTAGCGGGGGAACCTACGAGCAGTACTTC
- | TRBJ1-1 | - | TRBV25-1 | CASSDNRTEAFF | TGTGCCAGCAGTGACAATCGGACTGAAGCTTTCTTT
- | TRBJ1-3 | - | TRBV11-2 | CASSLVHVGNTIYF | TGTGCCAGCAGCTTAGTACATGTTGGAAACACCATATATTTT
few | TRBJ1-1 | - | TRBV20-1 | CSATYITEAFF | TGCAGTGCTACTTATATCACTGAAGCTTTCTTT
- | TRBJ1-2 | - | TRBV9 | CASITGHQIYGYTF | TGTGCCAGCATTACGGGACACCAGATCTATGGCTACACCTTC
- | TRBJ2-7 | - | TRBV7-8 | CASSGSARGEQYF | TGTGCCAGCAGTGGTTCGGCCCGGGGCGAGCAGTACTTC
- | TRBJ2-1 | TRBD1 | TRBV18 | CASSLAPGTGGAYNEQFF | TGTGCCAGCTCACTCGCTCCCGGGACAGGGGGTGCCTACAATGAGCAGTTCTTC
- | TRBJ1-3 | - | TRBV19 | CASKTAGNTIYF | TGTGCCAGTAAAACAGCTGGAAACACCATATATTTT
few | TRBJ2-7 | TRBD1 | TRBV27 | CASSRDRGHEQYF | TGTGCCAGCAGTAGGGACAGGGGCCACGAGCAGTACTTC
few | TRBJ2-7 | - | TRBV30 | CAWGRDTGREQYF | TGTGCCTGGGGCCGGGACACGGGACGCGAGCAGTACTTC
- | TRBJ2-7 | - | TRBV5-1 | CASSLGGGLYEQYF | TGCGCCAGCAGCTTGGGTGGCGGACTATACGAGCAGTACTTC
few | TRBJ1-1 | TRBD1 | TRBV5-1 | CASSLGQGIGTEAFF | TGCGCCAGCAGCTTGGGACAGGGCATAGGCACTGAAGCTTTCTTT
- | TRBJ2-2 | TRBD1 | TRBV6-5 | CASSRQGASFGELFF | TGTGCCAGCAGCCGACAGGGGGCCTCCTTCGGGGAGCTGTTTTTT
- | TRBJ2-2 | TRBD2 | TRBV25-1 | CASGLAGVTGELFF | TGTGCCAGCGGATTAGCGGGGGTCACCGGGGAGCTGTTTTTT
- | TRBJ1-1 | - | TRBV11-3 | CASSQGGGTEAFF | TGTGCCAGCAGCCAAGGGGGGGGAACTGAAGCTTTCTTT
- | TRBJ2-2 | TRBD1 | TRBV5-5 | CASRPGQGFTGELFF | TGTGCCAGCAGGCCTGGACAGGGGTTCACCGGGGAGCTGTTTTTT
- | TRBJ1-1 | TRBD1 | TRBV7-9 | CASSATGREAFF | TGTGCCAGCAGCGCGACAGGGAGAGAAGCTTTCTTT
- | TRBJ2-7 | - | TRBV7-9 | CASSLAAESYEQYF | TGTGCCAGCAGCTTAGCCGCAGAATCCTACGAGCAGTACTTC
- | TRBJ1-4 | - | TRBV6-1 | CASTAPGGLTEKLFF | TGTGCCAGCACTGCCCCCGGGGGGTTAACTGAAAAACTGTTTTTT
- | TRBJ1-1 | - | TRBV28 | CASSLWGREAFF | TGTGCCAGCAGTTTATGGGGCAGGGAAGCTTTCTTT
once | TRBJ2-7 | TRBD1 | TRBV6-1 | CASSHPDRLPVNF | TGTGCCAGCAGTCACCCGGACAGGTTGCCCGTCAACTTC
few | TRBJ2-5 | - | TRBV6-6 | CASRGGTLQETQYF | TGTGCCAGCAGGGGCGGGACCCTCCAAGAGACCCAGTACTTC
- | TRBJ1-1 | - | TRBV30 | CAWSAARGEAFF | TGTGCCTGGAGTGCGGCCAGGGGTGAAGCTTTCTTT
- | TRBJ2-2 | TRBD2 | TRBV25-1 | CASSSRLAGRGGELFF | TGTGCCAGCAGCTCCCGACTAGCGGGAAGGGGCGGGGAGCTGTTTTTT
- | TRBJ2-7 | - | TRBV25-1 | CASSEAGRYEQYF | TGTGCCAGCAGTGAGGCGGGTCGATACGAGCAGTACTTC
- | TRBJ1-2 | TRBD1 | TRBV5-1 | CASSAGTGGSILGYTF | TGCGCCAGCAGCGCCGGGACAGGGGGCTCGATTCTCGGCTACACCTTC
- | TRBJ2-2 | - | TRBV25-1 | CASSARQVSTGELFF | TGTGCCAGCAGTGCCCGCCAGGTTAGCACCGGGGAGCTGTTTTTT
- | TRBJ1-1 | - | TRBV12-5 | CASGLSGVPGTEAFF | TGTGCTAGTGGTTTGAGCGGGGTCCCGGGGACTGAAGCTTTCTTT
- | TRBJ1-5 | - | TRBV5-8 | CASSEPVIRNQPQHF | TGTGCCAGCAGCGAGCCGGTTATTCGCAATCAGCCCCAGCATTTT
few | TRBJ2-3 | - | TRBV5-1 | CASSHSTDTQYF | TGCGCCAGCAGCCATAGCACAGATACGCAGTATTTT
- | TRBJ1-4 | - | TRBV6-5 | CASSYRGTNEKLFF | TGTGCCAGCAGTTACCGAGGGACTAATGAAAAACTGTTTTTT
- | TRBJ2-1 | - | TRBV5-4 | CASSFRTDYNEQFF | TGTGCCAGCAGCTTCAGGACAGATTACAATGAGCAGTTCTTC
few | TRBJ2-7 | TRBD1 | TRBV10-1 | CASSVNRDRGGEQYF | TGCGCCAGCAGCGTAAACCGGGACAGGGGAGGCGAGCAGTACTTC
few | TRBJ2-2 | - | TRBV6-5 | CASSLAGMTGELFF | TGTGCCAGCAGTTTGGCAGGGATGACCGGGGAGCTGTTTTTT
few | TRBJ2-1 | - | TRBV9 | CASSGLLPNNEQFF | TGTGCCAGCAGTGGACTGCTGCCCAACAATGAGCAGTTCTTC
few | TRBJ2-1 | TRBD2 | TRBV7-2 | CASSWASGGGNEQFF | TGTGCCAGCAGCTGGGCGAGCGGGGGCGGCAATGAGCAGTTCTTC
few | TRBJ1-6 | - | TRBV9 | CASSTNREPNSPLNF | TGTGCCAGCAGCACCAACAGAGAACCTAATTCACCCCTCAACTTT
- | TRBJ2-2 | TRBD2 | TRBV5-1 | CASSLAGTSGGRAGELFF | TGCGCCAGCAGCTTGGCCGGGACTAGCGGGGGGCGAGCCGGGGAGCTGTTTTTT
- | TRBJ1-2 | - | TRBV19 | CASSTLWTENYGYTF | TGTGCCAGTAGTACCTTATGGACAGAGAACTATGGCTACACCTTC
- | TRBJ2-7 | - | TRBV9 | CASSVAAAAIYEQYF | TGTGCCAGCAGCGTAGCCGCCGCCGCGATCTACGAGCAGTACTTC